One and the same sample provided the 24 T cell receptor beta chains below, sequenced in a study of Ad26.COV2.S vaccination and SARS-CoV-2 variants (dated by TCRdb to the early 2020s). The sample's treatment or condition label, in plain terms: some 19 received Ad26.COV2.S at low or high dose, single or two shots; 5 received placebo; per-sample allocation not given. Repertoires of vaccine and placebo recipients were sequenced from samples collected on day 63 after the first injection. The method was the immunoSEQ multiplex PCR assay. Held by TCRdb, this immuneACCESS table contains in-frame sequences only and omits some clones. Under half of the omission traces to an unresolved V gene where checked; the cause of the rest is unknown. In this sample the table shows around 300,000 clones, roughly 90% of which occur a single time. In total, the top ten clones hold around 4.5% of the sample. Specimen: peripheral blood, collected in a trial of Ad26.COV2.S vaccine versus placebo. The receptors stem from a person aged 18-60 years who received the Ad26.COV2.S COVID-19 vaccine or a placebo.

This chain links TRBV5-1 with TRBJ1-6; D unclear. The germline V gene has CDR1 SGHRS and CDR2 YFSETQ. Trimming took off 0 bases at V and 2 bases at J, with 6 bases between the two ends. This CDR3 is 15 amino acids long. The CDR3 region is CASSLGRPYNSPLHF. The CDR3 DNA reads TGCGCCAGCAGCTTGGGGCGACCCTATAATTCACCCCTCCACTTT.

This chain connects TRBV7-9 to TRBJ1-2, with D perhaps TRBD1 (6 bases). V was cut by 8 bases and J by 6 bases, with 13 bases left in between. The CDR3 length is 12 residues. Germline CDR1 and CDR2: SEHNR and FQNEAQ (reference sequence). CDR3 in DNA: TGTGCCAGCGAGTCAGGGGCGGATGGCTACACCTTC. It is translated as CASESGADGYTF.

The V call is TRBV14, the J call TRBJ1-4; TRBD1 matches at 9 bases. The CDR3 totals 14 residues. V lost 4 bases to trimming and J lost 8 bases; unmatched junction nucleotides: 5. In germline, CDR1 is SGHDN, CDR2 FVKESK. CDR3 loop: CASSRTGGYEKLFF. The DNA of the CDR3 is TGTGCCAGCAGCCGAACAGGGGGCTACGAAAAACTGTTTTTT.

In this sample, this clone turned up once. The chain recombines TRBV28 with TRBJ2-5; possibly TRBD2 for D (5 bases). This CDR3 contains 13 residues. Trimming removed 8 bases at V and 0 bases at J, with 10 bases between. In germline, CDR1 is MDHEN, CDR2 SYDVKM. CDR3 sequence (DNA): TGTGCCAGCGCCAGAGGGTACCAAGAGACCCAGTACTTC. Its translation is CASARGYQETQYF.

CDR3 in amino acids: CASSQDSGGGTGNEKLFF. In DNA form, the CDR3 reads TGCGCCAGCAGCCAAGATTCGGGGGGAGGGACAGGGAATGAAAAACTGTTTTTT. The rearrangement links TRBV4-1 to TRBJ1-4, with 9 bases identical to TRBD1. This CDR3 contains 18 residues. V shed 0 bases and J 5 bases; nucleotides not matched to a gene: 10. Per germline, CDR1 MGHRA and CDR2 YSYEKL.

V gene TRBV5-1 combines with J gene TRBJ2-3, with D perhaps matching TRBD2 (5 bases). V was clipped by 7 bases and J by 2 bases, with 14 bases between them. The CDR3 has 14 residues. Germline CDR1 is SGHRS and CDR2 is YFSETQ. The CDR3 sequence: CASSDPGNTDTQYF. CDR3 nucleotide sequence: TGCGCCAGCTCGGACCCGGGGAACACAGATACGCAGTATTTT.

This chain joins TRBV25-1 and TRBJ1-2, with D hard to call. V lost 5 bases and J lost 5, with 12 bases in between. CDR1 is MGHDK and CDR2 is SYGVNS in the germline V gene. The CDR3 consists of 13 residues. CDR3 in DNA: TGTGCCAGCAGTTATGGACCGGGATATGGCTACACCTTC. Encoded protein: CASSYGPGYGYTF.

This clone was recorded once. The chain employs TRBV20-1 and TRBJ2-3; 7 bases match TRBD2. The CDR3 sequence is 15 residues long. After removal of 3 bases from V and 4 bases from J, the junction contained 10 bases not matched to a gene. From germline, CDR1 is DFQATT and CDR2 SNEGSKA (reference sequence). CDR3 residues: CSASSARESADTQYF. CDR3 nucleotides: TGCAGTGCTAGTAGCGCGCGGGAGTCAGCAGATACGCAGTATTTT.

V is TRBV3-1 (or the pseudogene TRBV3-2) and J is TRBJ2-4, with D possibly matching TRBD1 (5 bases). Trimming pared 2 bases from V and 0 bases from J, leaving 8 bases between. The V gene's germline CDR1 is LGHDT and CDR2 YNNKEL (reference sequence). The CDR3 consists of 15 residues. The CDR3 coding sequence is TGTGCCAGCAGCCAAACCAGGGTAGCCAAAAACATTCAGTACTTC. It is translated as CASSQTRVAKNIQYF.

This chain links TRBV7-9 with TRBJ2-7; 7 bases align to TRBD1. Germline CDR1 is SEHNR and CDR2 is FQNEAQ (reference sequence). The CDR3 has 14 residues. J gave up 3 bases and V 4 bases, and 6 bases lay outside the gene matches. The CDR3, as DNA: TGTGCCAGCAGCTCCCGGGACAGTTACTACGAGCAGTACTTC. Translated, it gives CASSSRDSYYEQYF.

The chain employs TRBV12-3 or TRBV12-4 and TRBJ2-7; a possible D gene is TRBD1 (5 bases). The CDR3 covers 13 residues. V was shortened by 3 bases and J by 7 bases, with 13 bases between the two germline ends. In nucleotides, the CDR3 is TGTGCCAGCAGTTTGTCACAGGATGGGGAGCAGTACTTC. This translates into CASSLSQDGEQYF.

This clone showed up just once. The chain carries TRBV27 and TRBJ2-7, with D tentatively TRBD2 (6 bases). Germline V lookup: CDR1 MNHEY, CDR2 SMNVEV (reference sequence). Trimming left V 6 bases short and J 0 bases short, with 15 bases between. This CDR3 region has 15 residues. The CDR3 loop reads CASRFAGGSSYEQYF. CDR3 sequence (DNA): TGTGCCAGCAGGTTCGCCGGGGGTAGCTCCTACGAGCAGTACTTC.

The V and J genes are TRBV28 and TRBJ2-7, with a tentative D call TRBD2 (6 bases). CDR1 MDHEN and CDR2 SYDVKM come from the germline V gene. With 10 bases removed from V and 1 base from J, the gap between germline ends came to 11 bases. The CDR3 is 12 residues long. As DNA, the CDR3 is TGTGCCACCTCGGGACTGTCCTACGAGCAGTACTTC. This encodes CATSGLSYEQYF.

The chain joins TRBV29-1 to TRBJ2-5, with a weak D call TRBD1 (6 bases). The germline V gene encodes CDR1 SQVTM and CDR2 ANQGSEA. The CDR3 is 13 residues long. Trimming removed 6 bases at V and 0 bases at J, with 11 bases between. CDR3 bases: TGCAGCGTCCCCGGACAGTACCAAGAGACCCAGTACTTC. Its protein is CSVPGQYQETQYF.

The chain combines TRBV7-6 with TRBJ1-1, with D hard to call. Germline assignment: CDR1 SGHVS and CDR2 FNYEAQ. Trimming pared 0 bases from V and 4 bases from J, leaving 9 bases between. The CDR3 is 14 residues long. The CDR3 region has the DNA TGTGCCAGCAGCTTAGCGCCGGGGAGCACTGAAGCTTTCTTT. It yields the protein CASSLAPGSTEAFF.

The genes are TRBV7-8 and TRBJ1-4, with 8 bases fitting TRBD1. The CDR3 contains 15 residues. After removal of 2 bases from V and 4 bases from J, the junction contained 3 bases not matched to a gene. Germline CDR1 SGHVS, CDR2 FQNEAQ. The CDR3 loop is CASSLMTGVNEKLFF. The CDR3 region has the DNA TGTGCCAGCAGCTTAATGACAGGGGTTAATGAAAAACTGTTTTTT.

The V gene is TRBV2, the J gene TRBJ1-4, with D possibly matching TRBD1 (5 bases). From germline, CDR1 is SNHLY and CDR2 FYNNEI. The CDR3 loop spans 14 amino acids. The V end was cut by 0 bases, the J end by 7 bases, with 9 bases between. CDR3 sequence (DNA): TGTGCCAGCAGTGAAGCGCGGAGGGGTGAAAAACTGTTTTTT. It codes for CASSEARRGEKLFF.

This clone has just one count. V gene TRBV6-4 combines with J gene TRBJ1-1; D uncertain. The CDR3 totals 13 residues. The V end was cut by 8 bases, the J end by 5 bases, with 15 bases between. The germline CDR1 and CDR2 sequences are MRHNA and SNTAGT. The chain's CDR3 is CASSTDGGTEAFF. The CDR3 DNA reads TGTGCCAGCTCCACCGACGGTGGGACTGAAGCTTTCTTT.

V and J are TRBV2 and TRBJ1-1, with D maybe TRBD1 (5 bases). CDR3 length: 16 amino acids. The germline V gene encodes CDR1 SNHLY and CDR2 FYNNEI. Between the trimmed V and J ends, which lost 3 bases and 11 bases, there was a span of 25 bases. This CDR3 is CASSDPPRRDGVNAFF. The CDR3 bases are TGTGCCAGCAGTGACCCCCCCCGGAGGGACGGAGTGAACGCTTTCTTT.

V and J are TRBV5-1 and TRBJ2-2; D call uncertain. V dropped 7 bases and J dropped 0 bases, with 13 bases sitting between them. Germline CDR1 SGHRS, CDR2 YFSETQ. The CDR3 is made up of 15 amino acids. The CDR3 spells CASRDGIANTGELFF. In DNA form, the CDR3 reads TGCGCCAGCCGAGACGGAATCGCGAACACCGGGGAGCTGTTTTTT.

The chain combines TRBV7-6 with TRBJ2-7, with D possibly matching TRBD1 (6 bases). CDR1 and CDR2 from the germline V gene are SGHVS and FNYEAQ. V was pared by 5 bases and J by 0 bases, with 17 bases between. The length of the CDR3 is 16 residues. CDR3 DNA: TGTGCCAGCAGCCCCCTAGGGGGTCCCAGCTCCTACGAGCAGTACTTC. This sequence encodes CASSPLGGPSSYEQYF.

The chain links TRBV5-1 to TRBJ2-2; D is perhaps TRBD1 (6 bases). Trimming took 3 bases from V and 4 from J, leaving 10 bases between them. CDR3 length equals 14 residues. From germline, CDR1 is SGHRS and CDR2 YFSETQ. The CDR3 protein is CASSSTGFTGELFF. DNA for the CDR3: TGCGCCAGCAGCTCCACAGGGTTCACCGGGGAGCTGTTTTTT.

This clone was detected only once. The same CDR3 arises from other DNA sequences in this sample as well. The CDR3 spells CSARSTYGYTF. The CDR3 nucleotides read TGCAGTGCTAGGTCCACATATGGCTACACCTTC. The chain employs TRBV20-1 and TRBJ1-2; D unresolved. The V end lost 3 bases, the J end lost 5 bases, and 7 bases lay between the germline ends. CDR1 is DFQATT and CDR2 is SNEGSKA in the germline V gene (reference sequence). This CDR3 comprises 11 residues.

The rearrangement uses TRBV5-4 and TRBJ2-2; D call uncertain. The CDR3 consists of 13 residues. Germline CDR1 is SGHNT and CDR2 is YYREEE (reference sequence). The V end was cut by 3 bases, the J end by 7 bases, with 10 bases between. This CDR3 is CASSSSRIGELFF. CDR3 bases: TGTGCCAGCAGCTCCTCGCGAATCGGGGAGCTGTTTTTT.